This T cell receptor (beta chain) was captured in a study of blood T cells in healthy people across ages. A second roughly 6 to 11 cycle PCR used barcoded and J-beta primers. Via MiXCR, TCRdb re-called the 5' RACE reads, giving one row per CDR3 protein. The data show some 1.4 million distinct CDR3 sequences, roughly 40% seen once. With regard to this clonotype: One end of the junction does not line up with germline, which may come from a read error.

Looked up from germline, CDR1 is DFQATT and CDR2 is SNEGSKA (reference sequence). The CDR3 totals 14 residues. Sequencing used blood. This TCR was recovered from a woman in her late teens or twenties in good health. The chain joins TRBV20-1 to TRBJ2-1; 9 positions match TRBD1. The CDR3 region has the DNA TGTAGTGCCCCCGGGACAGGGTCGTACAATGAGCAGTTCTTC. This codes for CSAPGTGSYNEQFF.